This T cell receptor (beta chain) was documented in a study of blood T cell repertoires in COVID-19 (TCRdb year 2020). At the level of the whole study: Samples from collaborators originated in the United States, Italy and Spain and spanned both the acute and convalescent phases of COVID-19. The prospective study material was composed of cDNA or gDNA derived from T cells, B-cell-depleted T cells, or PBMCs. Subjects who had been exposed to COVID-19, were actively infected with it, or had recovered from it provided the deeply sampled blood TCRbeta repertoires that made up the dataset. A freely available public database, intended as a resource for researchers studying the immune response to SARS-CoV-2, is where the repertoires were released. Samples were obtained from the ongoing ImmuneRACE study (first 160 participants) and from approximately 1,200 subjects provided by 6 global collaborators. Sample metadata almost always included a de-identified subject ID, COVID-19 status, age in years and sex. Where available, HLA class I and class II types were obtained from metadata supplied by the sample provider rather than from assay-based typing. Paper-wide results and their limitations: The quantity of clinical and demographic metadata differed by source and by participant and was supplied without curation.

Collaborating institutions collected whole blood in K2EDTA tubes following their own protocols. For TCRbeta analysis, collaborators shipped samples as frozen whole blood, isolated PBMCs, or DNA extracted from either of those sample types. TCRbeta CDR3 regions were amplified from genomic DNA using the immunoSEQ Assay, a bias-controlled multiplex PCR. In the original analysis: The number of nucleated cells in each sample was estimated by amplification of reference gene primers within the assay. To quantify the absolute abundance of each unique TCRbeta CDR3 rearrangement, sequence reads were collapsed and filtered. For each sample, productive Simpson clonality was calculated as the square root of Simpson's diversity index across productive rearrangements. As stored in TCRdb, this immuneACCESS dataset retains in-frame rearrangements with V and J assigned. A fraction of the clones does not appear; measured against another copy, unresolved V genes explain less than half of the discrepancy, and the remainder lacks a known reason. The V and J calls and clone size come from that table; D and trimming were worked out from the DNA. This sample has 200,000 to 250,000 clones in its table, and about nine tenths of those were observed once. The ten largest clonotypes hold about 2.5% of the sample.

CDR1 SGDLS and CDR2 YYNGEE were looked up in the germline V gene. The junction shows trimming of 2 bases on V and 7 bases on J, plus 13 bases between the germline ends. Counted from cysteine to phenylalanine, this CDR3 has 15 amino acids. Only the CDR3 DNA is retained, 45 bases long and in frame from the first base. In the case of this clone: What this receptor recognizes is not known. Base qualities are not at hand, and no much larger clone is one base apart.

The receptor's source is a woman aged 55-75 years with acute or convalescent COVID-19. The rearranged chain carries TRBV9 and TRBJ1-6; 5 matching bases give a weak D call of TRBD1. The specimen sequenced was peripheral blood. For the CDR3, the sequence is CASSVGRGGNSPLHF. The DNA sequence reads TGTGCCAGCAGCGTGGGGCGTGGGGGGAATTCACCCCTCCACTTT.